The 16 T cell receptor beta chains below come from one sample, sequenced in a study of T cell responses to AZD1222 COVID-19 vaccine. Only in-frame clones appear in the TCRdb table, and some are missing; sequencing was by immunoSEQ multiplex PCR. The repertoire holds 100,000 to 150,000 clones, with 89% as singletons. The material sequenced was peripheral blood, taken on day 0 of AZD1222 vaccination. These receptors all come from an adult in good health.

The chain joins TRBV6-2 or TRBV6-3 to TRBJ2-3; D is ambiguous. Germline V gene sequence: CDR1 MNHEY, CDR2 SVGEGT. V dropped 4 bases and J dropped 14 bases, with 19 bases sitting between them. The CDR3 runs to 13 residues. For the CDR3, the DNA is TGTGCCAGCAGTTTCTACACAGACCGGCTTCGGTATTTT. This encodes CASSFYTDRLRYF.

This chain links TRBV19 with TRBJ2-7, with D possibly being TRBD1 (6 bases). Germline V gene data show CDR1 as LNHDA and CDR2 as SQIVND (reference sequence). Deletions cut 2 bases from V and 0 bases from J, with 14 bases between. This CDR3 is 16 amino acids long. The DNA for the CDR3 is TGTGCCAGTAGTATACGTGGACAGTTTGGCTCCTACGAGCAGTACTTC. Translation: CASSIRGQFGSYEQYF.

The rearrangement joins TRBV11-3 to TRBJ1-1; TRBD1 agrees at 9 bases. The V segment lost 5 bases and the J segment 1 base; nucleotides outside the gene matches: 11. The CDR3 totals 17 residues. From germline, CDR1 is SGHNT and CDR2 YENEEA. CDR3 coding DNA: TGTGCCAGCAGCCTAGGACAGGGGACAGAGGGGAACACTGAAGCTTTCTTT. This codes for CASSLGQGTEGNTEAFF.

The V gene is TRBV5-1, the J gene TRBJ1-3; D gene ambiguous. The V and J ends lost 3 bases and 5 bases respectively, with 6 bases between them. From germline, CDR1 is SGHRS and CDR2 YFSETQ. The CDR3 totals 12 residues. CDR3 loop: CASSSTRNTIYF. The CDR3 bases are TGCGCCAGCAGCTCCACAAGAAACACCATATATTTT.

CDR3 nucleotide sequence: TGCAGCGTTGAAGGTAGGGGGACCTACAATGAGCAGTTCTTC. It translates to CSVEGRGTYNEQFF. The rearrangement joins TRBV29-1 to TRBJ2-1; the D gene is possibly TRBD1 (6 bases). V shed 1 base and J shed 2 bases, with 9 bases lying between them. The germline V gene encodes CDR1 SQVTM and CDR2 ANQGSEA. The CDR3 runs to 14 residues.

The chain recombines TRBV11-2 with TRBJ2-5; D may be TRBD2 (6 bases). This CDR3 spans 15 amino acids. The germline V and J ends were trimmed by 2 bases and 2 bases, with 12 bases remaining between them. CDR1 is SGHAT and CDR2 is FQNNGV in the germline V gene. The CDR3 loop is CASSLRGTEQETQYF. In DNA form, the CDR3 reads TGTGCCAGCAGCTTACGGGGGACTGAACAAGAGACCCAGTACTTC.

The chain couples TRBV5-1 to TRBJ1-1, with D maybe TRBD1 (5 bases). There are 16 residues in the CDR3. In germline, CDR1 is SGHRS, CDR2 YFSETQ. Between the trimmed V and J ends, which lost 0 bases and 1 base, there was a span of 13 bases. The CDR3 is CASSLALGAANTEAFF. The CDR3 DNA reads TGCGCCAGCAGCTTGGCCTTAGGGGCCGCGAACACTGAAGCTTTCTTT.

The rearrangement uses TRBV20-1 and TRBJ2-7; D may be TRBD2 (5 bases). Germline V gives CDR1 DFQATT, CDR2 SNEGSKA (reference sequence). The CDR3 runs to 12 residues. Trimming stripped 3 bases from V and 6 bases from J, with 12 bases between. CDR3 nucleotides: TGCAGTGCTAGTCGCGGGCTGGGCGAGCAGTACTTC. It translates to CSASRGLGEQYF.

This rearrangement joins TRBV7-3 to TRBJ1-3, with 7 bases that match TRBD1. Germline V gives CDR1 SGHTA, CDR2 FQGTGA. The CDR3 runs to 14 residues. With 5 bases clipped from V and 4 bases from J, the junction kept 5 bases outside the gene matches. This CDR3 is CASSPGGPGNTIYF. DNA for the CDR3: TGTGCCAGCAGCCCAGGGGGACCGGGAAACACCATATATTTT.

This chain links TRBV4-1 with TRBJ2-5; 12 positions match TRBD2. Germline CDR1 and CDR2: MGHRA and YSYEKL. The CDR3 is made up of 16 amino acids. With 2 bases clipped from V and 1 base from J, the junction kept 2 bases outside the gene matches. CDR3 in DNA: TGCGCCAGCAGCCAACTGGGACTAGCGGGCCAAGAGACCCAGTACTTC. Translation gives CASSQLGLAGQETQYF.

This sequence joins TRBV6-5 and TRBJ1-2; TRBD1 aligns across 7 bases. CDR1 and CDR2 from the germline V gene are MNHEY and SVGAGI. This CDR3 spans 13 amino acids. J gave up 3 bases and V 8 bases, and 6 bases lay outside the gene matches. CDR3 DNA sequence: TGTGCCAGCCCCCAGGGGGGAGACTATGGCTACACCTTC. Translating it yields CASPQGGDYGYTF.

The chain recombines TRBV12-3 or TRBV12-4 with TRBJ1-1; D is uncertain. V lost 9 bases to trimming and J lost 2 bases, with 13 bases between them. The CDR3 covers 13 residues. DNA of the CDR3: TGTGCCAGTCCTGACGGGAGAAACACTGAAGCTTTCTTT. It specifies CASPDGRNTEAFF.

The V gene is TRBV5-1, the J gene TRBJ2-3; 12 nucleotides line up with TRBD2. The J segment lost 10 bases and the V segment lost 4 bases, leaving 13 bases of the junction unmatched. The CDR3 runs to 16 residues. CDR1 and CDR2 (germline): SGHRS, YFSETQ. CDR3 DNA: TGCGCCAGCAGCCGGGGGACTAGCGGGCGCCTCGAGCCGCAGTATTTT. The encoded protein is CASSRGTSGRLEPQYF. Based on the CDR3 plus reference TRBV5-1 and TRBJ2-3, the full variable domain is KAGVTQTPRYLIKTRGQQVTLSCSPISGHRSVSWYQQTPGQGLQFLFEYFSETQRNKGNFPGRFSGRQFSNSRSEMNVSTLELGDSALYLCASSRGTSGRLEPQYFGPGTRLTVL.

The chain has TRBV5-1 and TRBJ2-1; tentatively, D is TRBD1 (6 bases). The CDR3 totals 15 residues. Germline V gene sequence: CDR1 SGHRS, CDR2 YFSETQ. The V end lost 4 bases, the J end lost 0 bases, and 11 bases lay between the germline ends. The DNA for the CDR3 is TGCGCCAGCAGCATTCAGGGGAGCTCCTACAATGAGCAGTTCTTC. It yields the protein CASSIQGSSYNEQFF.

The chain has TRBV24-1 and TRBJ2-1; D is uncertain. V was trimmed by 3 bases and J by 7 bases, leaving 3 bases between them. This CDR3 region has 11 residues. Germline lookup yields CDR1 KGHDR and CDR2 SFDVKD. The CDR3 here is CATSDGNEQFF. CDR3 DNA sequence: TGTGCCACCAGTGATGGGAATGAGCAGTTCTTC.

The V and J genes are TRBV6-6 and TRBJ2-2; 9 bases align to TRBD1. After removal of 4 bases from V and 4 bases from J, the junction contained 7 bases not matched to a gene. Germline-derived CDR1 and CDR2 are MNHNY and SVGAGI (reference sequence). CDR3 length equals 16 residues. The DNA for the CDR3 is TGTGCCAGCAGTTCCACGACAGGGGGGATCACCGGGGAGCTGTTTTTT. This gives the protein CASSSTTGGITGELFF.